This TCR beta chain is from a study of cytomegalovirus exposure and HLA in healthy donors. The CDR3 runs to 17 residues. The germline gives CDR1 SGHTA, CDR2 FQGNSA. The V and J ends lost 4 bases and 2 bases, in that order; junction bases with no gene match: 10. PCR used 60 Vbeta primers and 13 Jbeta primers. Libraries were prepared by immunoSEQ multiplex PCR; TCRdb keeps only in-frame clonotypes and omits some of them. The table has some 90,000 clones, just under 70% seen once. For this clone: Antigen: not known.

Points from the study as a whole: The authors excluded some V segments, including TRBV6-2 and TRBV6-3, as indistinguishable.

V gene TRBV7-2 combines with J gene TRBJ2-5; 10 nucleotides align to TRBD2. Sequencing was done on a sample of PBMCs. The receptor comes from a man between 50 and 59 years old in good health and CMV-seronegative. CDR3 sequence reads: CASSSLIAGGWQETQYF. CDR3 DNA sequence: TGTGCCAGCAGCTCGCTTATAGCGGGGGGTTGGCAAGAGACCCAGTACTTC.